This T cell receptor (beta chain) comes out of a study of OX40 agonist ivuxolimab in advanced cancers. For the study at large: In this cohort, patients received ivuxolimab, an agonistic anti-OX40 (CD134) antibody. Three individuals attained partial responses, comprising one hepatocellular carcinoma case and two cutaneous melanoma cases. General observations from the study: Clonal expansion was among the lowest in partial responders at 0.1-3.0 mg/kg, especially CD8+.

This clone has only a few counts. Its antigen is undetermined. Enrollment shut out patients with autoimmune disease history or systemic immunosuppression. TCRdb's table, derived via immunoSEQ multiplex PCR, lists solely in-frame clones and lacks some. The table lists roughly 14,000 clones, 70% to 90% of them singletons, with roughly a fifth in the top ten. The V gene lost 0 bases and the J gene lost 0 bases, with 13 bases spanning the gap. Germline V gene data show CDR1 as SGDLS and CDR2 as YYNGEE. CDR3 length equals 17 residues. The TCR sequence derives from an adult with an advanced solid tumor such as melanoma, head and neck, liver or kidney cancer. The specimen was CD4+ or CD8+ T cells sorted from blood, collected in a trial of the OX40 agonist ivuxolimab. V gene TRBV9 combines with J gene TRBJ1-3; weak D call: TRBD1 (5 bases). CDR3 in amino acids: CASSVATGEPSGNTIYF. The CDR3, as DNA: TGTGCCAGCAGCGTAGCTACGGGGGAACCCTCTGGAAACACCATATATTTT.